This T cell receptor (beta chain) was recorded in a study of monozygotic twins with inflammatory bowel disease. Germline CDR1 and CDR2: MNHEY and SVGEGT. The CDR3 is 14 residues long. Template switching appended UMIs that held a 6-nucleotide sample barcode. Amplification of TCRalpha and TCRbeta cDNA involved two nested PCRs that ran for about 15 and 9 cycles. One entry per CDR3 protein, without DNA, is what TCRdb gives after re-calling the 5' RACE reads. This sample contains some 330,000 distinct CDR3 sequences. J is TRBJ2-1 and V is TRBV6-2 or TRBV6-3; the TRBD2 assignment by TCRdb is unverifiable without DNA. Sequencing was done on a sample of blood. This receptor was taken from a human donor with ulcerative colitis or Crohn's disease, or a healthy co-twin of an affected twin (not recorded which). The CDR3 loop reads CASSPGLADNEQFF.